The 24 T cell receptor beta chains in this list originate from one sample, sequenced in a study of cytomegalovirus exposure and HLA in healthy donors. Measured with immunoSEQ multiplex PCR; TCRdb has only the in-frame clones, and not every one. Among about 200,000 clones listed, over 75% were seen once. Sequenced: PBMCs. Receptors originate from a woman younger than 35 in good health and CMV-seropositive.

The gene calls are TRBV5-1 and TRBJ1-2; TRBD1 matches at 9 bases. The CDR3 spans 16 residues. CDR1 and CDR2 (germline): SGHRS, YFSETQ. The ends lost 4 bases at V and 8 bases at J; junction bases unmatched: 15. This chain's CDR3 is CASSPIRQQGAGGYTF. CDR3 DNA: TGCGCCAGCAGCCCGATAAGACAACAGGGGGCGGGGGGCTACACCTTC.

The chain recombines TRBV7-8 with TRBJ2-7; 7 nucleotides align to TRBD2. The V segment lost 4 bases and the J segment 6 bases; nucleotides outside the gene matches: 15. Germline V gene data show CDR1 as SGHVS and CDR2 as FQNEAQ. This CDR3 is 16 amino acids long. The CDR3 here is CASSSWRAGGRGEQYF. The CDR3 DNA reads as TGTGCCAGCAGCTCTTGGCGGGCCGGCGGGAGAGGCGAGCAGTACTTC.

The chain links TRBV6-5 to TRBJ2-7; D perhaps matches TRBD2 (5 bases). V was shortened by 4 bases and J by 2 bases, with 15 bases between the two germline ends. The CDR3 consists of 15 residues. Germline V gives CDR1 MNHEY, CDR2 SVGAGI. For the CDR3, the DNA is TGTGCCAGCAGTTTCGGGATCGCCCTAACCTACGAGCAGTACTTC. Its protein is CASSFGIALTYEQYF.

This chain joins TRBV11-2 and TRBJ2-1; no firm D call. CDR1 is SGHAT, CDR2 FQNNGV, per germline. This CDR3 contains 15 residues. V dropped 5 bases and J dropped 6 bases, with 17 bases sitting between them. The CDR3 nucleotides read TGTGCCAGCAGCCTACTGACCTTCCAGGTCAATGAGCAGTTCTTC. It encodes CASSLLTFQVNEQFF.

In its sample, this clone was seen once. The chain has TRBV9 and TRBJ1-2, with 8 bases matching TRBD1. This CDR3 comprises 15 residues. The germline V gene encodes CDR1 SGDLS and CDR2 YYNGEE. V shed 0 bases and J 7 bases; nucleotides not matched to a gene: 8. CDR3 nucleotides: TGTGCCAGCAGCGTAGCGAGGACAGGGCAGTCTGGCTACACCTTC. Amino acid sequence: CASSVARTGQSGYTF.

This sequence joins TRBV28 and TRBJ1-4; D gene ambiguous. This CDR3 is 17 amino acids long. Germline CDR1 and CDR2: MDHEN and SYDVKM. Trimming removed 9 bases at V and 6 bases at J, with 26 bases between. The CDR3 DNA reads as TGTGCCAGTAGCCCGAGCACGGTATCAGCGATAGATGAAAAACTGTTTTTT. Translated, it gives CASSPSTVSAIDEKLFF.

The chain employs TRBV6-6 and TRBJ1-1; TRBD1 might be the D (5 bases). The V end was cut by 2 bases, the J end by 2 bases, with 9 bases between. The CDR3 has 14 residues. Per the germline V gene, CDR1 is MNHNY and CDR2 is SVGAGI (reference sequence). As DNA, the CDR3 is TGTGCCAGCAGTTACGGGCAGGGAAACACTGAAGCTTTCTTT. The encoded protein is CASSYGQGNTEAFF.

This chain links TRBV4-1 with TRBJ1-2, with 8 positions matching TRBD1. Germline lookup yields CDR1 MGHRA and CDR2 YSYEKL. The CDR3 is made up of 18 amino acids. With V trimmed by 0 bases and J by 4 bases, 13 bases remained unmatched. The DNA for the CDR3 is TGCGCCAGCAGCCAAGATTTGACGGCAGGGGGCCGGGGCTATGGCTACACCTTC. Translating gives CASSQDLTAGGRGYGYTF.

In its sample, this clone was seen once. The CDR3 protein is CASSWGLAGGRTGELFF. As DNA, the CDR3 is TGCGCCAGCAGCTGGGGACTAGCGGGAGGACGAACCGGGGAGCTGTTTTTT. The V call is TRBV5-1, the J call TRBJ2-2; 15 bases align to TRBD2. Germline trimming cut 3 bases from V and 5 bases from J; bases unmatched to any gene: 5. CDR1 and CDR2 (germline): SGHRS, YFSETQ. The CDR3 extends over 17 amino acids.

The chain recombines TRBV29-1 with TRBJ1-2; weak D call: TRBD1 (6 bases). The CDR3 covers 13 residues. Trimming pared 7 bases from V and 2 bases from J, leaving 14 bases between. Per the germline V gene, CDR1 is SQVTM and CDR2 is ANQGSEA. The CDR3 is CSATQTGNYGYTF. CDR3 nucleotides: TGCAGCGCCACCCAGACAGGAAACTATGGCTACACCTTC. The complete variable domain, with remaining parts taken from reference TRBV29-1 and TRBJ1-2, reads SAVISQKPSRDICQRGTSLTIQCQVDSQVTMMFWYRQQPGQSLTLIATANQGSEATYESGFVIDKFPISRPNLTFSTLTVSNMSPEDSSIYLCSATQTGNYGYTFGSGTRLTVV.

About this clone itself: The same CDR3 can be traced to other DNA sequences in this sample. This sequence joins TRBV6-1 and TRBJ2-7, with 7 positions matching TRBD1. The CDR3 spans 13 residues. Trimming cost V 6 bases and J 7 bases; bases outside gene matches: 9. Per germline, CDR1 MNHNS and CDR2 SASEGT. The CDR3 sequence is CASRRQGMREQYF. In DNA, the CDR3 is TGTGCCAGCAGGAGACAGGGAATGCGAGAGCAGTACTTC.

V usage is TRBV4-1 and J usage is TRBJ2-7; D gene unclear. V lost 0 bases, J lost 6 bases, and 6 bases lay in between. Germline V gives CDR1 MGHRA, CDR2 YSYEKL. This CDR3 is built from 12 residues. The CDR3 DNA sequence: TGCGCCAGCAGCCAAGATGGCCGCGAGCAGTACTTC. Amino acids: CASSQDGREQYF.

The V and J genes are TRBV11-2 and TRBJ2-7; perhaps TRBD2 as D (6 bases). Looked up from germline, CDR1 is SGHAT and CDR2 is FQNNGV. CDR3 length: 15 residues. Between the trimmed V and J ends, which lost 4 bases and 3 bases, there was a span of 16 bases. CDR3 sequence: CASSSKLAGLYEQYF. The CDR3 nucleotides are TGTGCCAGCAGCTCGAAACTAGCAGGACTCTACGAGCAGTACTTC.

The V and J genes are TRBV9 and TRBJ2-3, with TRBD2 matching over 7 bases. CDR1 and CDR2 (germline): SGDLS, YYNGEE. The ends lost 2 bases at V and 4 bases at J; junction bases unmatched: 7. The CDR3 contains 15 residues. The CDR3, as DNA: TGTGCCAGCAGCGTCGGGGAGGGCGCGGCAGATACGCAGTATTTT. Protein: CASSVGEGAADTQYF.

V is TRBV10-3 and J is TRBJ1-1; D may be TRBD1 (5 bases). V shed 0 bases and J shed 1 base, with 9 bases lying between them. CDR3 size: 15 residues. Germline V gives CDR1 ENHRY, CDR2 SYGVKD. The CDR3 coding sequence is TGTGCCATCAGTGAGTCTGGGGCCGCGAACACTGAAGCTTTCTTT. Residues: CAISESGAANTEAFF.

There are a few counts of this clone. The chain carries TRBV30 and TRBJ1-3; TRBD1 is a possible D gene (5 bases). This CDR3 is built from 13 residues. The germline CDR1 and CDR2 sequences are GTSNPN and SVGIG (reference sequence). Trimming removed 7 bases from V and 1 base from J, with 11 bases in between. The CDR3 DNA reads as TGTGCCTCGGGGGGGTCTTCTGGAAACACCATATATTTT. Its translation: CASGGSSGNTIYF.

The rearrangement joins TRBV7-8 to TRBJ2-7; 15 bases match TRBD2. V shed 5 bases, J shed 11 bases, and the junction held 10 bases outside the gene matches. Per germline, CDR1 SGHVS and CDR2 FQNEAQ. This CDR3 contains 15 residues. The CDR3: CASSGWTSGRAKEYF. In DNA, the CDR3 is TGTGCCAGCAGCGGTTGGACTAGCGGGAGGGCCAAGGAGTACTTC.

The chain recombines TRBV4-1 with TRBJ2-7; 8 bases fit TRBD2. CDR3 length equals 15 residues. J lost 2 bases, V lost 5 bases, and 8 bases had no gene match. Per germline, CDR1 MGHRA and CDR2 YSYEKL. CDR3 region: CASSSRSGNTYEQYF. The CDR3 DNA sequence: TGCGCCAGCAGCTCCCGTAGCGGGAACACCTACGAGCAGTACTTC.

The chain carries TRBV6-5 and TRBJ2-5, with 8 bases lining up with TRBD1. The V segment lost 6 bases and the J segment 5 bases; nucleotides outside the gene matches: 5. Looked up from germline, CDR1 is MNHEY and CDR2 is SVGAGI. The CDR3 loop spans 13 amino acids. The CDR3 DNA sequence: TGTGCCAGCAGCGGACAGGGCGGTGAGACCCAGTACTTC. It encodes CASSGQGGETQYF.

The rearrangement joins TRBV11-2 to TRBJ1-2; perhaps TRBD1 as D (5 bases). The CDR3 is 13 residues long. Germline V CDR1 and CDR2: SGHAT, FQNNGV. Trimming stripped 4 bases from V and 5 bases from J, with 11 bases between. For the CDR3, the DNA is TGTGCCAGCAGCTCCACAGGCCGGTATGGCTACACCTTC. It is translated as CASSSTGRYGYTF.

The gene calls are TRBV28 and TRBJ2-1; D is unclear. The germline gives CDR1 MDHEN, CDR2 SYDVKM. V was shortened by 5 bases and J by 4 bases, with 12 bases between the two germline ends. The length of the CDR3 is 14 residues. The CDR3 reads CASSLLDEYNEQFF. CDR3 nucleotide sequence: TGTGCCAGCAGTCTGCTAGATGAATACAATGAGCAGTTCTTC.

This chain uses TRBV29-1 with TRBJ2-7; 12 bases are shared with TRBD2. Germline CDR1 is SQVTM and CDR2 is ANQGSEA. The CDR3 is 17 residues long. With V trimmed by 2 bases and J by 0 bases, 8 bases remained unmatched. The CDR3 nucleotides are TGCAGCGTTGAAAAACTAGCGGGAGGCCACCTCTCCTACGAGCAGTACTTC. Translated, it gives CSVEKLAGGHLSYEQYF.

The V call is TRBV5-4, the J call TRBJ2-7; tentatively, D is TRBD1 (6 bases). The CDR3 is made up of 13 amino acids. CDR1 is SGHNT, CDR2 YYREEE, per germline (reference sequence). The germline V and J ends were trimmed by 1 base and 3 bases, with 8 bases remaining between them. Written as DNA, the CDR3 is TGTGCCAGCAGCTTGCAGGGGCTCTACGAGCAGTACTTC. As protein: CASSLQGLYEQYF.

The gene calls are TRBV25-1 and TRBJ1-2; 8 nucleotides line up with TRBD1. CDR1 is MGHDK and CDR2 is SYGVNS in the germline V gene. V lost 5 bases, J lost 4 bases, and 6 bases stayed unmatched. The length of the CDR3 is 14 residues. The CDR3 sequence is CASSPGGAGYGYTF. The CDR3 DNA reads as TGTGCCAGCAGTCCAGGGGGCGCGGGCTATGGCTACACCTTC.